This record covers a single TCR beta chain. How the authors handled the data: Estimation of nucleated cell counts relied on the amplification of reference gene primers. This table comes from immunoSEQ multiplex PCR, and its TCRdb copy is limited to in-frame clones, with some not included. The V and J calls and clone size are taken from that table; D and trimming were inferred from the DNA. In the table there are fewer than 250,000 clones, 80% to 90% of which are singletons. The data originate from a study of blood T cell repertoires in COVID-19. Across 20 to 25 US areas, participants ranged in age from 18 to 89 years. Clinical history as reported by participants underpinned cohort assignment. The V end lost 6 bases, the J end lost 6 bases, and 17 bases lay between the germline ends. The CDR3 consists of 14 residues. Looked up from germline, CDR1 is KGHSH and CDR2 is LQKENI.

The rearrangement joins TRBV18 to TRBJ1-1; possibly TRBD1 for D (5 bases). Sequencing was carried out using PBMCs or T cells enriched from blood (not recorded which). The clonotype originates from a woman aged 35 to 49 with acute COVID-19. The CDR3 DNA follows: TGTGCCAGCTCTCCCCGGGGGTTGTCCGCTGAAGCTTTCTTT. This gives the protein CASSPRGLSAEAFF. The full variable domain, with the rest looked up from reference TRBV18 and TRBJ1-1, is NAGVMQNPRHLVRRRGQEARLRCSPMKGHSHVYWYRQLPEEGLKFMVYLQKENIIDESGMPKERFSAEFPKEGPSILRIQQVVRGDSAAYFCASSPRGLSAEAFFGQGTRLTVV.